This record covers a single T cell receptor (beta chain). Its antigen remains unknown. Described time point: pretreatment peripheral blood. All patients handed over anywhere from 1 to 8 samples, pretreatment and on-treatment. The data originate from a study of PD-L1 blockade in urothelial cancer. Study-level findings and limits: Stronger expansion of tumor-associated clones in blood at 3 weeks distinguished durable-benefit patients.

Trimming pared 3 bases from V and 1 base from J, leaving 13 bases between. In germline, CDR1 is SGHNT, CDR2 YYREEE (reference sequence). CDR3 length equals 15 residues. Generated by immunoSEQ multiplex PCR, the TCRdb table keeps only in-frame clones and is missing some. This table holds roughly 40,000 clones, roughly nine tenths found once. This sequence originates from a woman aged 55-69 years with urothelial cancer. The sample here was PBMCs, taken around atezolizumab (anti-PD-L1) treatment. The V call is TRBV5-4, the J call TRBJ1-1; D may be TRBD1 (5 bases). The CDR3 region is CASSSAGGPNTEAFF. CDR3 coding DNA: TGTGCCAGCAGCTCAGCGGGGGGACCGAACACTGAAGCTTTCTTT.